The rows below give T cell receptor beta chains drawn from one sample of a study of blood T cells in healthy people across ages. TCRdb re-called the 5' RACE reads with MiXCR, one entry per CDR3 protein. This table holds around 1,000,000 distinct CDR3 sequences, around 27% found once. These records were also assigned to another study, of T cells of mothers and their children.

Sequencing was done on a sample of blood. The receptors originated from a girl aged 2-10 years in good health. CDR3s include the opening cysteine and the closing phenylalanine or tryptophan. The order of the fields is D gene, clone size, J gene, V gene, CDR3 protein, CDR3 DNA. A D gene is named only where the DNA matches it firmly. Some rows have no size entry. The others give once, few or many, or a class for an expanded clone.

- few TRBJ1-4 TRBV3-1 CASSQVHLNEKLFF TGTGCCAGCAGCCAAGTTCACCTAAATGAAAAACTGTTTTTT
- few TRBJ2-4 TRBV25-1 CASSELLGVGIQYF TGTGCCAGCAGTGAATTACTCGGGGTTGGGATTCAGTACTTC
TRBD2 - TRBJ2-1 TRBV27 CASTLASGGNLEQFF TGTGCCAGCACCCTCGCTAGCGGGGGGAACCTGGAGCAGTTCTTC
TRBD2 - TRBJ2-1 TRBV6-1 CASSPRNIILAGGPGEQFF TGTGCCAGCAGTCCCCGAAATATCATACTAGCGGGAGGGCCTGGGGAGCAGTTCTTC
- - TRBJ2-3 TRBV6-1 CASSEGGSTSTDTQYF TGTGCCAGCAGTGAAGGAGGGAGCACTAGCACAGATACGCAGTATTTT
TRBD2 few TRBJ2-7 TRBV20-1 CSASFQRELLSYEQYF TGCAGTGCTAGCTTCCAGCGGGAGCTTCTCTCCTACGAACAGTACTTC
- few TRBJ1-2 TRBV11-2 CASAASANYGYTF TGTGCTAGCGCCGCGTCTGCTAACTATGGCTACACCTTC
- few TRBJ2-6 TRBV5-6 CASSLVGILTF TGTGCCAGCAGCTTGGTAGGCATCCTGACTTTC
- once TRBJ1-5 TRBV6-2/TRBV6-3 CASSQPGPDYSNQPQHF TGTGCCAGCAGCCAACCGGGACCGGATTATAGCAATCAGCCCCAGCATTTT
TRBD1 - TRBJ2-5 TRBV6-5 CASSSMTGGETQYF TGTGCCAGCAGTTCCATGACAGGGGGAGAGACCCAGTACTTC
- - TRBJ2-1 TRBV29-1 CSVDSEQFF TGCAGCGTTGATAGCGAGCAGTTCTTC
TRBD2 once TRBJ2-7 TRBV20-1 CSATTSGGPSYEQYF TGCAGTGCTACAACCAGCGGGGGACCATCCTACGAGCAGTACTTC
- few TRBJ2-5 TRBV5-4 CASSQKQGIQETQYF TGTGCCAGCAGCCAAAAACAGGGAATCCAAGAGACCCAGTACTTC
- - TRBJ1-2 TRBV29-1 CSVGYLDGYTF TGCAGCGTTGGGTATTTAGATGGCTACACCTTC
- - TRBJ2-1 TRBV5-1 CASSFWGTTYNEQFF TGCGCCAGCAGCTTTTGGGGGACGACCTACAATGAGCAGTTCTTC
- few TRBJ2-1 TRBV7-3 CASSLYESSYNEQFF TGTGCCAGCAGCTTATATGAAAGCTCCTACAATGAGCAGTTCTTC
- - TRBJ2-7 TRBV7-2 CASSFFLGVLYEQYF TGTGCCAGCAGCTTCTTTTTGGGGGTTCTTTACGAGCAGTACTTC
- few TRBJ2-3 TRBV4-3 CASSQDRGGIRGDTQYF TGCGCCAGCAGCCAAGATCGGGGCGGGATTCGTGGAGATACGCAGTATTTT
- - TRBJ1-2 TRBV20-1 CSANGHGPNYGYTF TGCAGTGCTAATGGACACGGTCCTAACTATGGCTACACCTTC
- - TRBJ2-1 TRBV19 CASSIDRTGEQFF TGTGCCAGTAGTATAGATAGGACCGGTGAGCAGTTCTTC
- few TRBJ2-4 TRBV15 CATSTGAKNIQYF TGTGCCACCAGCACAGGAGCCAAAAACATTCAGTACTTC
- - TRBJ2-7 TRBV27 CASSSTPGSYEQYF TGTGCCAGCAGTTCTACCCCCGGCTCCTACGAGCAGTACTTC
- - TRBJ2-7 TRBV6-2/TRBV6-3 CASSDQSYEQYF TGTGCCAGCAGTGATCAGTCCTACGAGCAGTACTTC
- - TRBJ1-2 TRBV7-2 CASSLDILDNYGYTF TGTGCCAGCAGCTTAGATATTCTGGACAACTATGGCTACACCTTC
- few TRBJ1-2 TRBV2 CASTPPGGDGYTF TGTGCCAGCACTCCCCCGGGGGGGGATGGCTACACCTTC
- few TRBJ2-7 TRBV9 CASSASGSPGYEQYF TGTGCCAGCAGCGCTTCCGGGTCCCCGGGCTACGAGCAGTACTTC
TRBD1 many TRBJ2-5 TRBV6-5 CASTKDRMRKTQYF TGTGCCAGCACTAAGGACAGGATGAGAAAGACCCAGTACTTC
TRBD2 few TRBJ2-1 TRBV29-1 CSVVSGGTRNEQFF TGCAGCGTTGTTAGCGGGGGGACGCGGAATGAGCAGTTCTTC
- few TRBJ1-2 TRBV7-2 CASSPAWGAYSYTF TGTGCCAGCAGCCCAGCCTGGGGGGCTTACAGCTACACCTTC
TRBD2 - TRBJ2-5 TRBV5-6 CASSWGTSGRGLGSQYF TGTGCCAGCAGCTGGGGGACTAGCGGGAGAGGGTTAGGGTCCCAGTACTTC
- few TRBJ2-5 TRBV3-1 CASSQDGTPGETQYF TGTGCCAGCAGCCAAGATGGGACGCCCGGAGAGACCCAGTACTTC
TRBD2 many TRBJ2-7 TRBV5-1 CASSLERGSYEQYF TGCGCCAGCAGCTTGGAGCGGGGCTCCTACGAGCAGTACTTC
TRBD1 - TRBJ2-7 TRBV24-1 CATSDPRTGEGAYEQYF TGTGCCACCAGTGATCCGAGGACAGGGGAAGGTGCCTACGAGCAGTACTTC
- - TRBJ1-4 TRBV6-5 CASSYSGLPKDEKLFF TGTGCCAGCAGTTACTCCGGACTGCCCAAAGATGAAAAACTGTTTTTT
- few TRBJ2-7 TRBV6-5 CASSYFQGNEQYF TGTGCCAGCAGTTACTTCCAGGGGAACGAGCAGTACTTC
- few TRBJ2-5 TRBV27 CASGLVSGEQYF TGTGCCAGCGGCCTAGTTTCGGGGGAGCAGTACTTC
- - TRBJ2-5 TRBV7-2 CASRGGTLKQYF TGTGCCAGCCGAGGGGGGACCCTAAAGCAGTACTTC
TRBD1 - TRBJ2-1 TRBV4-3 CASSQDGTAGEQFF TGCGCCAGCAGCCAAGATGGGACAGCCGGCGAGCAGTTCTTC
- - TRBJ2-1 TRBV14 CASSQDLGEQFF TGTGCCAGCAGCCAAGATCTGGGTGAGCAGTTCTTC
- - TRBJ2-7 TRBV12-3/TRBV12-4 CASGSKYEQYF TGTGCCAGCGGATCTAAGTACGAGCAGTACTTT